A single sample gave rise to the 29 T cell receptor beta chains below, sequenced in a study of identical twins. Each CDR3 protein is one row after TCRdb ran MiXCR on the 5' RACE reads. The sample comprises about 220,000 distinct CDR3 sequences, 6.5% to 9% of which are singletons, and around 5.4% rests with the top ten. These data also formed part of another study, on yellow fever vaccine responses in identical twins.

What was sequenced was CD8+ T cells sorted from blood. These receptors all come from a woman younger than 35 in good health.

The chain has TRBV7-8 and TRBJ2-1; unclear D gene. The CDR3 has 17 residues. Germline CDR1 and CDR2: SGHVS and FQNEAQ. V lost 1 base and J lost 0, with 13 bases in between. CDR3: CASSLVETPSSYNEQFF. CDR3 sequence (DNA): TGTGCCAGCAGCTTAGTAGAGACGCCCAGCTCCTACAATGAGCAGTTCTTC.

The rearrangement joins TRBV2 to TRBJ2-7, with a possible D match to TRBD1 (5 bases). Germline loops: CDR1 SNHLY, CDR2 FYNNEI. V was clipped by 6 bases and J by 3 bases, with 9 bases between them. The CDR3 extends over 12 amino acids. The CDR3 spells CASRGRFYEQYF. CDR3 nucleotides: TGTGCCAGCAGGGGGCGCTTCTACGAGCAGTACTTC.

This clonotype was counted many times. The rearrangement links TRBV5-1 to TRBJ2-3; D is unresolved. The germline V gene encodes CDR1 SGHRS and CDR2 YFSETQ. This CDR3 spans 15 amino acids. Trimming shortened V by 2 bases and J by 2 bases, and 12 bases separated the two germline ends. CDR3 in DNA: TGCGCCAGCAGCTTAGTTTCCGTAGTCACAGATACGCAGTATTTT. Protein: CASSLVSVVTDTQYF. The whole variable domain, filled in from reference TRBV5-1 and TRBJ2-3, reads KAGVTQTPRYLIKTRGQQVTLSCSPISGHRSVSWYQQTPGQGLQFLFEYFSETQRNKGNFPGRFSGRQFSNSRSEMNVSTLELGDSALYLCASSLVSVVTDTQYFGPGTRLTVL.

This clonotype has at least ten counts. CDR3 residues: CASRSSGRANEQFF. The CDR3 DNA follows: TGTGCCAGCAGATCTAGCGGGAGGGCGAATGAGCAGTTCTTC. The chain recombines TRBV27 with TRBJ2-1; 12 bases map to TRBD2. Germline assignment: CDR1 MNHEY and CDR2 SMNVEV (reference sequence). The CDR3 has 14 residues. After removal of 6 bases from V and 7 bases from J, the junction contained 4 bases not matched to a gene.

This clonotype was detected only a few times. This sequence joins TRBV7-6 and TRBJ1-1, with a possible D match to TRBD1 (6 bases). CDR1 and CDR2 from the germline V gene are SGHVS and FNYEAQ. The CDR3 totals 18 residues. V gave up 0 bases and J gave up 0 bases, with 17 bases separating them. The CDR3 DNA is TGTGCCAGCAGCTTAGCGCGTGTAGGGGGGGATTTGAACACTGAAGCTTTCTTT. It specifies CASSLARVGGDLNTEAFF.

This clonotype has at least ten counts. The V call is TRBV10-3, the J call TRBJ2-1; 7 bases match TRBD1. With V trimmed by 0 bases and J by 0 bases, 2 bases remained unmatched. CDR1 and CDR2 (germline): ENHRY, SYGVKD. The CDR3 covers 16 residues. CDR3 loop: CAISESGQSSYNEQFF. In DNA, the CDR3 is TGTGCCATCAGTGAGTCGGGACAGAGCTCCTACAATGAGCAGTTCTTC.

Many counts were recorded for this clonotype. V gene TRBV7-9 combines with J gene TRBJ1-1, with D maybe TRBD1 (5 bases). The CDR3 runs to 12 residues. The V end lost 6 bases, the J end lost 6 bases, and 11 bases lay between the germline ends. Germline CDR1 reads SEHNR; CDR2 reads FQNEAQ (reference sequence). CDR3 bases: TGTGCCAGCAGGCTTGGAGGGGCTGAAGCTTTCTTT. As protein: CASRLGGAEAFF.

This clonotype was recorded a few times. The chain recombines TRBV7-9 with TRBJ2-1, with 12 bases identical to TRBD2. The CDR3 sequence is 16 residues long. J was trimmed by 3 bases and V by 2 bases; bases with no gene match: 2. CDR1 SEHNR and CDR2 FQNEAQ come from the germline V gene (reference sequence). The CDR3 nucleotides read TGTGCCAGCAGCTTAAGGACTAGCGGGAACTACAATGAGCAGTTCTTC. Protein: CASSLRTSGNYNEQFF.

This chain links TRBV4-2 with TRBJ2-3, with a possible D match to TRBD2 (6 bases). Germline V gene sequence: CDR1 LGHNA, CDR2 YNFKEQ. The CDR3 runs to 18 residues. Trimming removed 1 base at V and 0 bases at J, with 17 bases between. This chain's CDR3 is CASSQALVGGSSTDTQYF. CDR3 DNA: TGTGCCAGCAGCCAAGCCCTCGTCGGGGGATCTAGCACAGATACGCAGTATTTT.

V is TRBV13 and J is TRBJ2-2; 10 bases line up with TRBD2. Trimming cost V 1 base and J 2 bases; bases outside gene matches: 7. The CDR3 extends over 18 amino acids. Per germline, CDR1 PRHDT and CDR2 FYEKMQ (reference sequence). The CDR3 protein is CASSLEISGGSNTGELFF. Written as DNA, the CDR3 is TGTGCCAGCAGCTTAGAAATTAGCGGGGGGTCCAACACCGGGGAGCTGTTTTTT.

At least ten counts were recorded for this clonotype. This rearrangement joins TRBV7-9 to TRBJ1-1, with TRBD1 matching 10 bases. The CDR3 runs to 16 residues. V dropped 4 bases and J dropped 4; count of bases not matched to a gene: 9. Germline CDR1 is SEHNR and CDR2 is FQNEAQ (reference sequence). The CDR3, as DNA: TGTGCCAGCAGCTCCCCTAGGACAGGGGGTTTCACTGAAGCTTTCTTT. It encodes CASSSPRTGGFTEAFF.

This clonotype was observed many times. The chain employs TRBV2 and TRBJ2-7; D is unresolved. The CDR3 sequence is 12 residues long. Germline CDR1 is SNHLY and CDR2 is FYNNEI. Trimming pared 3 bases from V and 7 bases from J, leaving 10 bases between. CDR3 bases: TGTGCCAGCAGTGATCGGTCTCGAGAGCAGTACTTC. This translates into CASSDRSREQYF.

This clonotype was observed a few times. This sequence joins TRBV9 and TRBJ2-7, with D unclear. Per germline, CDR1 SGDLS and CDR2 YYNGEE. The CDR3 totals 12 residues. The V gene lost 3 bases and the J gene lost 6 bases, with 10 bases spanning the gap. The CDR3 bases are TGTGCCAGCAGCGCCGTGATGCCCGAGCAGTACTTC. It is translated as CASSAVMPEQYF.

This clonotype has ten or more counts. CDR3: CASSNYEQYF. As DNA, the CDR3 is TGTGCCAGCAGCAACTACGAGCAGTACTTC. This chain joins TRBV28 and TRBJ2-7; no definite D call. Trimming pared 6 bases from V and 3 bases from J, leaving 3 bases between. The CDR3 totals 10 residues. Germline-derived CDR1 and CDR2 are MDHEN and SYDVKM.

In its sample, this clonotype was seen a few times. The rearrangement uses TRBV20-1 and TRBJ2-2, with a weak D call TRBD1 (5 bases). The CDR3 is 11 residues long. Germline CDR1 reads DFQATT; CDR2 reads SNEGSKA (reference sequence). The V end lost 7 bases, the J end lost 6 bases, and 9 bases lay between the germline ends. In DNA form, the CDR3 reads TGCAGTGTAGGGGTCGCCGGGGAGCTGTTTTTT. Protein sequence: CSVGVAGELFF.

The chain joins TRBV29-1 to TRBJ2-7; unclear D gene. V gave up 0 bases and J gave up 2 bases, with 5 bases separating them. Germline V gene lookup returns CDR1 SQVTM and CDR2 ANQGSEA. The CDR3 loop spans 12 amino acids. The CDR3 is CSVEDLTYEQYF. CDR3 nucleotide sequence: TGCAGCGTTGAAGATCTAACCTACGAGCAGTACTTC.

This clonotype was picked up many times. The chain uses TRBV29-1 and TRBJ2-1; D remains unclear. The CDR3 has 9 residues. The germline gives CDR1 SQVTM, CDR2 ANQGSEA. V was shortened by 3 bases and J by 10 bases, with 4 bases between the two germline ends. The DNA of the CDR3 is TGCAGCGTTGATGGGGAGCAGTTCTTC. Translation gives CSVDGEQFF.

This clonotype was detected many times. This rearrangement joins TRBV24-1 to TRBJ2-2; the D gene is possibly TRBD1 (6 bases). Trimming took off 1 base at V and 1 base at J, with 9 bases between the two ends. The CDR3 loop spans 16 amino acids. Germline V gene sequence: CDR1 KGHDR, CDR2 SFDVKD. The CDR3 region is CATSDLGQMNTGELFF. CDR3 nucleotides: TGTGCCACCAGTGATTTAGGACAGATGAACACCGGGGAGCTGTTTTTT.

The CDR3 region is CASSTERLGLAGPRSPSSYNEQFF. For the CDR3, the DNA is TGTGCCAGCAGCACCGAACGGTTAGGACTAGCGGGACCCCGGAGTCCCAGCTCCTACAATGAGCAGTTCTTC. This sequence joins TRBV21-1 and TRBJ2-1; the D segment call TRBD2 is taken from the table without a DNA check. TRBV21-1 is marked as a pseudogene. The CDR3 has 24 residues.

V usage is TRBV24-1 and J usage is TRBJ2-7; D ambiguous. V was pared by 3 bases and J by 4 bases, with 3 bases between. Germline CDR1 reads KGHDR; CDR2 reads SFDVKD. The CDR3 consists of 11 residues. The CDR3 region has the DNA TGTGCCACCAGTGATCAGTACGAGCAGTACTTC. Amino acid sequence: CATSDQYEQYF.

At least ten counts were recorded for this clonotype. The gene calls are TRBV11-2 and TRBJ2-4, with 8 bases identical to TRBD2. V lost 0 bases and J lost 0; bases outside the gene matches: 10. The CDR3 spans 19 residues. Germline lookup yields CDR1 SGHAT and CDR2 FQNNGV. The CDR3 DNA reads as TGTGCCAGCAGCTTAGATTTAGCGGGGCCAGGGTTAGCCAAAAACATTCAGTACTTC. This translates into CASSLDLAGPGLAKNIQYF.

In its sample, this clonotype was seen many times. This chain connects TRBV12-3 or TRBV12-4 to TRBJ2-7; perhaps TRBD2 as D (6 bases). The CDR3 consists of 15 residues. The V and J ends lost 6 bases and 2 bases respectively, with 17 bases between them. The CDR3 coding sequence is TGTGCCAGCAGCCCACGGGGGAGTAGCGCCTACGAGCAGTACTTC. This encodes CASSPRGSSAYEQYF.

In this sample, this clonotype turned up many times. This rearrangement joins TRBV10-3 to TRBJ1-3, with no clear D. Deletions cut 6 bases from V and 0 bases from J, with 12 bases between. This CDR3 spans 15 amino acids. CDR1 and CDR2 from the germline V gene are ENHRY and SYGVKD. The CDR3 sequence: CAIRPTSVSGNTIYF. The CDR3 nucleotides are TGTGCCATCAGGCCCACGTCCGTCTCTGGAAACACCATATATTTT.

This chain links TRBV2 with TRBJ2-1; TRBD1 matches 7 bases. Trimming removed 0 bases from V and 7 bases from J; junction bases left unmatched: 6. This CDR3 region has 15 residues. The V gene's germline CDR1 is SNHLY and CDR2 FYNNEI. The CDR3 loop reads CASSEADPRGNEQFF. The CDR3 DNA is TGTGCCAGCAGTGAAGCAGACCCCAGGGGGAATGAGCAGTTCTTC.

The chain couples TRBV29-1 to TRBJ2-7, with 8 bases that match TRBD2. The CDR3 loop spans 13 amino acids. Per germline, CDR1 SQVTM and CDR2 ANQGSEA. J lost 7 bases, V lost 4 bases, and 9 bases had no gene match. As DNA, the CDR3 is TGCAGCGTTGTTCGGGGGGGAGCGGGGGAGCAGTACTTC. Translating gives CSVVRGGAGEQYF.

This rearrangement joins TRBV5-5 to TRBJ2-2; 7 bases align to TRBD1. CDR3 size: 17 residues. Trimming cost V 1 base and J 1 base; bases outside gene matches: 7. The germline V gene has CDR1 SGHKS and CDR2 YYEKEE (reference sequence). In DNA form, the CDR3 reads TGTGCCAGCAGCTTGATGCCGGGACAGCAGAACACCGGGGAGCTGTTTTTT. Translation: CASSLMPGQQNTGELFF.

This clonotype was seen many times. This chain connects TRBV7-9 to TRBJ2-7; weak D call: TRBD2 (5 bases). The CDR3 is 15 amino acids. Germline V CDR1 and CDR2: SEHNR, FQNEAQ (reference sequence). Trimming cost V 5 bases and J 4 bases, with 18 bases left between them. The DNA of the CDR3 is TGTGCCAGCAGCCTAGGACCCCTCGAGGGATACGAGCAGTACTTC. Its protein product is CASSLGPLEGYEQYF.

This clonotype showed up many times. The CDR3 bases are TGCAGCGTTGATGTGACAGGGGGGTTCAGTGAGCAGTTCTTC. Translation: CSVDVTGGFSEQFF. This sequence joins TRBV29-1 and TRBJ2-1, with 9 bases identical to TRBD1. The CDR3 consists of 14 residues. Trimming removed 3 bases from V and 9 bases from J; junction bases left unmatched: 9. Germline lookup yields CDR1 SQVTM and CDR2 ANQGSEA.

This sequence joins TRBV13 and TRBJ2-7; a weak D match, TRBD1 (5 bases). CDR3 length: 16 amino acids. The V and J ends lost 5 bases and 4 bases respectively, with 21 bases between them. From germline, CDR1 is PRHDT and CDR2 FYEKMQ (reference sequence). The CDR3 spells CASSPSRGHRSYEQYV. The CDR3 bases are TGTGCCAGCAGCCCATCTCGTGGACATAGGTCTTACGAGCAGTACGTC.